A single sample gave rise to the 10 T cell receptor beta chains below, sequenced in a study of blood T cell repertoires in COVID-19. The protocol was immunoSEQ multiplex PCR, while the TCRdb copy is restricted to in-frame clones and leaves out a portion. Among approximately 310,000 clones listed, about nine tenths were seen once. Sequencing was done on a sample of PBMCs or T cells enriched from blood (not recorded which). These receptors were taken from a man aged 60 to 69 who had recovered from COVID-19.

For this clone: The junction and the germline gene differ at one end; a read error may be behind it. The J gene is TRBJ1-5, the V gene TRBV6-2 or TRBV6-3; D is uncertain. Germline CDR1 MNHEY, CDR2 SVGEGT. The CDR3 runs to 14 residues. CDR3 bases: TGTGCCAGCAGTTACACCGTAAGCACTCAGCCCCAGCATTTT. Protein product: CASSYTVSTQPQHF.

This chain connects TRBV12-3 or TRBV12-4 to TRBJ2-7, with 7 bases lining up with TRBD1. V lost 6 bases and J lost 7; bases outside the gene matches: 9. This CDR3 is 13 amino acids long. The CDR3 nucleotides read TGTGCCAGCAGAGACAGGGCGTCAAGGGAGCAGTACTTC. Protein sequence: CASRDRASREQYF.

The gene calls are TRBV18 and TRBJ1-1; D is unresolved. The CDR3 has 13 amino acids. The germline V and J ends were trimmed by 0 bases and 2 bases, with 4 bases remaining between them. CDR1 is KGHSH, CDR2 LQKENI, per germline. The CDR3 DNA reads as TGTGCCAGCTCACCACCCACTAACACTGAAGCTTTCTTT. This gives the protein CASSPPTNTEAFF.

This rearrangement joins TRBV6-5 to TRBJ2-7, with TRBD1 matching 9 bases. V dropped 0 bases and J dropped 0; count of bases not matched to a gene: 3. Germline CDR1 reads MNHEY; CDR2 reads SVGAGI. The CDR3 has 16 residues. The CDR3, as DNA: TGTGCCAGCAGTTACTCCGGACAGGGGAGCTCCTACGAGCAGTACTTC. Protein: CASSYSGQGSSYEQYF.

The CDR3 sequence: CASSSSGVAGVIQETQYF. The CDR3 DNA follows: TGCGCCAGCAGCTCCTCCGGGGTAGCGGGAGTAATCCAAGAGACCCAGTACTTC. The V gene is TRBV5-1, the J gene TRBJ2-5; 9 bases agree with TRBD2. From germline, CDR1 is SGHRS and CDR2 YFSETQ. CDR3 length equals 18 residues. V lost 3 bases, J lost 1 base, and 13 bases stayed unmatched.

This clone showed up just once. This rearrangement joins TRBV9 to TRBJ2-3; no clear D gene. Germline-derived CDR1 and CDR2 are SGDLS and YYNGEE. The CDR3 has 12 residues. V shed 1 base and J shed 4 bases, with 4 bases lying between them. CDR3 protein: CASSVSSDTQYF. CDR3 sequence (DNA): TGTGCCAGCAGCGTATCCTCAGATACGCAGTATTTT.

The chain employs TRBV28 and TRBJ2-7; TRBD1 is a possible D gene (8 bases). V was trimmed by 3 bases and J by 6 bases, leaving 18 bases between them. The CDR3 consists of 15 residues. Per the germline V gene, CDR1 is MDHEN and CDR2 is SYDVKM. The CDR3, as DNA: TGTGCCAGCAGTTTGACAGGGGCCGGGGGGCCCGAGCAGTACTTC. Translated: CASSLTGAGGPEQYF.

V is TRBV5-6 and J is TRBJ2-7; possibly TRBD1 for D (6 bases). This CDR3 spans 18 amino acids. Germline assignment: CDR1 SGHDT and CDR2 YYEEEE. Trimming stripped 4 bases from V and 0 bases from J, with 23 bases between. The CDR3 DNA sequence: TGTGCCAGCAGCCTGGCCCATATCAGGGGCGAGAGCTCCTACGAGCAGTACTTC. Its translation is CASSLAHIRGESSYEQYF.

This clone has only one observation. The chain couples TRBV3-1 (or the pseudogene TRBV3-2) to TRBJ1-2, with 9 bases fitting TRBD1. Germline values: CDR1 LGHDT, CDR2 YNNKEL (reference sequence). The CDR3 is 15 residues long. V trimming: 4 bases; J trimming: 5 bases; junction bases outside the gene matches: 8. CDR3 amino acids: CASSRSGQGLYGYTF. Written as DNA, the CDR3 is TGTGCCAGCAGCCGCTCAGGACAGGGGTTGTATGGCTACACCTTC.

The chain couples TRBV6-2 or TRBV6-3 to TRBJ2-7, with TRBD2 as a possible D gene (6 bases). This CDR3 region has 15 residues. The germline gives CDR1 MNHEY, CDR2 SVGEGT. The V end lost 5 bases, the J end lost 6 bases, and 20 bases lay between the germline ends. The CDR3 bases are TGTGCCAGCAGTACCGGAGGGGCCTCATTACTCGAGCAGTACTTC. Protein: CASSTGGASLLEQYF.